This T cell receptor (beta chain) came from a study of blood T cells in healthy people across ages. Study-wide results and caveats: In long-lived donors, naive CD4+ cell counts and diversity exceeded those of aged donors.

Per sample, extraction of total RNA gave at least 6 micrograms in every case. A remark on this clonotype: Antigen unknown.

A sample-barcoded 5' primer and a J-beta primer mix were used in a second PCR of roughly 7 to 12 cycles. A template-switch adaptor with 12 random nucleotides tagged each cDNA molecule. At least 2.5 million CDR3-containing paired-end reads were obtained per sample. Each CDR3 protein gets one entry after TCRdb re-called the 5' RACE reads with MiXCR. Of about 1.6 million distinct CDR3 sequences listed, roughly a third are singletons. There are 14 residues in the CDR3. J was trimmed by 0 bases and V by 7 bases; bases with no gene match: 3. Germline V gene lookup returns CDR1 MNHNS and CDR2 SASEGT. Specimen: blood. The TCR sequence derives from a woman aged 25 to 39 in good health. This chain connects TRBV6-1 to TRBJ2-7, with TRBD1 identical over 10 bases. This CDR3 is CASTGTGVSYEQYF. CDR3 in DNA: TGTGCCAGCACCGGGACAGGGGTCTCCTACGAGCAGTACTTC.